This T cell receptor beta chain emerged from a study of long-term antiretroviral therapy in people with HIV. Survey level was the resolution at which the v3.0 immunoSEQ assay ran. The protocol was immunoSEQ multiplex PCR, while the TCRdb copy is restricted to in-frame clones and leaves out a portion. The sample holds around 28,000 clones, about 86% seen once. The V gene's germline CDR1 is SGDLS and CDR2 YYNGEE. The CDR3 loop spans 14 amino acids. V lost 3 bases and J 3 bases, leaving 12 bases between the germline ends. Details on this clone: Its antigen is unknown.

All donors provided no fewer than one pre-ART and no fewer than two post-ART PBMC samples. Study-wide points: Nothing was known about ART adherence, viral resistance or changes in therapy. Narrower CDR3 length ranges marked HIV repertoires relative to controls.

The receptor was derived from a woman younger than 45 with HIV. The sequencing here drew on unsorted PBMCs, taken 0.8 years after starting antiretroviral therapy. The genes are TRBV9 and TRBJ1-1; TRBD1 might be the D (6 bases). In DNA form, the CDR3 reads TGTGCCAGCAGCGCAAGTACAGGGTACACTGAAGCTTTCTTT. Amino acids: CASSASTGYTEAFF.